This is a list of T cell receptor beta chains from one sample in a study of T cells after posttransplantation cyclophosphamide. The table came from immunoSEQ multiplex PCR; TCRdb's copy has only in-frame clones and leaves some out. The sample yields 10,000 to 15,000 clones, without any singletons. Material for sequencing was PBMCs. These receptors all come from a woman in her thirties or forties in good health, CMV-negative, and a related stem cell transplant donor. The CDR3 runs from the conserved cysteine through the conserved F or W. The D gene is left open where the match is weak. Clone sizes are given selectively: once, few, many, or a class where the clone is expanded.

clone_size	cdr3_length	v_call	j_call	d_call	cdr3_aa	cdr3_nt
many	16	TRBV11-2	TRBJ2-7	.	CASSSRPDSTSAEQYF	TGTGCCAGCAGCTCAAGACCCGACTCAACGTCGGCCGAGCAGTACTTC
many	15	TRBV7-9	TRBJ2-4	.	CASSSYQGAKNIQYF	TGTGCCAGCAGCTCATATCAGGGGGCCAAAAACATTCAGTACTTC
many	16	TRBV12-3/TRBV12-4	TRBJ2-7	.	CASSLSLGTLGYEQYF	TGTGCCAGCAGTTTATCACTAGGGACTCTCGGGTACGAGCAGTACTTC
many	12	TRBV6-6	TRBJ2-7	.	CASSTDSYEQYF	TGTGCCAGCAGTACAGACAGCTACGAGCAGTACTTC
many	16	TRBV5-1	TRBJ2-7	TRBD2	CASSLRPTSGGDEQYF	TGCGCCAGCAGCTTGCGGCCGACTAGCGGGGGCGACGAGCAGTACTTC
.	16	TRBV7-2	TRBJ2-2	.	CASSSRAGANTGELFF	TGTGCCAGCAGCTCCCGGGCAGGGGCGAACACCGGGGAGCTGTTTTTT
many	14	TRBV7-9	TRBJ2-7	.	CASSPQGLNYEQYF	TGTGCCAGCAGCCCTCAGGGACTCAACTACGAGCAGTACTTC
many	14	TRBV10-2	TRBJ1-5	TRBD1	CASRRGQGAQPQHF	TGCGCCAGCAGAAGAGGACAGGGGGCACAGCCCCAGCATTTT
many	18	TRBV18	TRBJ1-3	.	CASSLTTSSLFSGNTIYF	TGTGCCAGCTCATTGACAACCTCGAGCTTATTCTCTGGAAACACCATATATTTT
many	16	TRBV6-2/TRBV6-3	TRBJ2-2	TRBD1	CASSYADRGNTGELFF	TGTGCCAGCAGTTACGCCGACAGGGGAAACACCGGGGAGCTGTTTTTT
many	16	TRBV7-2	TRBJ2-2	TRBD2	CASSFSGLAGTGELFF	TGTGCCAGCAGCTTTTCAGGCCTAGCGGGGACCGGGGAGCTGTTTTTT
many	15	TRBV5-1	TRBJ2-1	TRBD2	CASLPGGSSYNEQFF	TGCGCCAGCCTACCGGGCGGGAGCTCCTACAATGAGCAGTTCTTC
many	14	TRBV12-3/TRBV12-4	TRBJ2-7	TRBD2	CASSPEGGSNEQYF	TGTGCCAGCAGTCCCGAGGGCGGGAGTAATGAGCAGTACTTC
few	11	TRBV29-1	TRBJ2-3	.	CSVRPGDTQYF	TGCAGCGTTCGCCCGGGTGATACGCAGTATTTT
many	14	TRBV5-1	TRBJ1-2	.	CASSFSDRNYGYTF	TGCGCCAGCAGCTTCTCGGACAGAAACTATGGCTACACCTTC
.	17	TRBV5-1	TRBJ2-7	TRBD2	CASSSDPGLAGGYEQYF	TGCGCCAGCAGCTCCGATCCGGGACTAGCGGGAGGCTACGAGCAGTACTTC
many	15	TRBV28	TRBJ1-5	TRBD1	CASSPQGASNQPQHF	TGTGCCAGCAGTCCCCAGGGGGCGAGCAATCAGCCCCAGCATTTT
medium-sized	15	TRBV6-4	TRBJ2-1	TRBD2	CASSAAAGGNNEQFF	TGTGCCAGCAGTGCGGCTGCGGGGGGGAACAATGAGCAGTTCTTC
many	17	TRBV7-2	TRBJ2-3	.	CASSFDSGRSSTDTQYF	TGTGCCAGCAGCTTCGATAGCGGAAGATCTAGCACAGATACGCAGTATTTT
few	14	TRBV7-6	TRBJ1-2	TRBD1	CASSFGTGGYGYTF	TGTGCCAGCAGCTTTGGCACAGGGGGGTATGGCTACACCTTC
many	15	TRBV9	TRBJ2-5	TRBD2	CASSATSGGKETQYF	TGTGCCAGCAGCGCGACTAGCGGGGGAAAAGAGACCCAGTACTTC
many	17	TRBV5-1	TRBJ1-2	.	CASSSPPGGPGYYGYTF	TGCGCCAGCAGCTCACCTCCCGGGGGGCCCGGCTATTATGGCTACACCTTC
many	14	TRBV7-3	TRBJ2-2	TRBD1	CASSLQGAGGELFF	TGTGCCAGCAGCCTACAGGGGGCTGGCGGGGAGCTGTTTTTT
many	12	TRBV6-6	TRBJ2-3	.	CASRDSLGSQYF	TGTGCCAGCCGGGACTCCTTAGGGTCGCAGTATTTT
many	18	TRBV19	TRBJ1-5	TRBD1	CASSFPGQGIRSNQPQHF	TGTGCCAGTAGTTTCCCGGGACAGGGGATTAGGAGCAATCAGCCCCAGCATTTT
many	16	TRBV7-2	TRBJ2-1	.	CASSLATATSYNEQFF	TGTGCCAGCAGCCTTGCGACAGCTACTTCATACAATGAGCAGTTCTTC
many	13	TRBV6-5	TRBJ1-1	.	CASTRQANTEAFF	TGTGCCAGCACCCGCCAGGCGAACACTGAAGCTTTCTTT
many	11	TRBV27	TRBJ2-7	.	CASSPTYEQYF	TGTGCCAGCAGTCCCACCTACGAGCAGTACTTC
many	13	TRBV9	TRBJ1-2	.	CASSVDQGHGYTF	TGTGCCAGCAGCGTAGATCAAGGGCATGGCTACACCTTC
many	17	TRBV7-2	TRBJ2-1	.	CASSLGGAGTSYNEQFF	TGTGCCAGCAGCTTAGGGGGAGCGGGTACCTCCTACAATGAGCAGTTCTTC
many	15	TRBV4-1	TRBJ2-3	TRBD1	CASSHGTVSTDTQYF	TGCGCCAGCAGCCATGGGACAGTCAGCACAGATACGCAGTATTTT
many	15	TRBV12-3/TRBV12-4	TRBJ2-3	TRBD2	CASSSQAGGLNTQYF	TGTGCCAGCAGTTCACAGGCGGGGGGTTTAAATACGCAGTATTTT
many	15	TRBV7-9	TRBJ1-2	TRBD1	CASSLRDRENYGYTF	TGTGCCAGCAGCTTAAGGGACAGAGAAAACTATGGCTACACCTTC
few	13	TRBV7-3	TRBJ2-5	.	CASSYSGDETQYF	TGTGCCAGCAGCTATTCGGGGGATGAGACCCAGTACTTC
.	18	TRBV15	TRBJ2-5	TRBD2	CATSYGAVTSGRKETQYF	TGTGCCACCAGCTACGGGGCGGTGACTAGCGGGAGAAAAGAGACCCAGTACTTC
many	14	TRBV12-3/TRBV12-4	TRBJ1-4	.	CASSFRAANEKLFF	TGTGCCAGCAGTTTCAGGGCAGCTAATGAAAAACTGTTTTTT
many	17	TRBV18	TRBJ2-4	TRBD2	CASSPSAGYSGYNIQYF	TGTGCCAGCTCACCAAGCGCGGGGTATAGCGGGTACAACATTCAGTACTTC
many	18	TRBV7-8	TRBJ1-5	TRBD1	CASSTFGTVLFSNQPQHF	TGTGCCAGCAGCACCTTTGGGACAGTTTTATTTAGCAATCAGCCCCAGCATTTT
many	14	TRBV10-1	TRBJ2-7	TRBD1	CASSEGTGLYEQYF	TGCGCCAGCAGTGAGGGGACAGGCTTATACGAGCAGTACTTC
many	16	TRBV12-3/TRBV12-4	TRBJ2-3	TRBD1	CASSFGYQGAGDTQYF	TGTGCCAGCAGCTTCGGGTACCAGGGGGCGGGAGATACGCAGTATTTT
many	13	TRBV6-1	TRBJ1-3	.	CASRISGPNTIYF	TGTGCCAGCAGGATAAGCGGACCGAACACCATATATTTT
many	18	TRBV12-3/TRBV12-4	TRBJ1-1	TRBD1	CASSLSLDRGRVNTEAFF	TGTGCCAGCAGTTTATCTCTGGACAGGGGGAGGGTGAACACTGAAGCTTTCTTT
many	18	TRBV11-2	TRBJ2-3	TRBD2	CASSISTGGGVSTDTQYF	TGTGCCAGCAGCATATCTACCGGGGGAGGGGTAAGCACAGATACGCAGTATTTT
many	18	TRBV13	TRBJ2-3	TRBD2	CASSLRTSGRVGTDTQYF	TGTGCCAGCAGCTTACGGACTAGCGGGAGGGTGGGGACAGATACGCAGTATTTT
few	16	TRBV18	TRBJ2-2	.	CASSPQGTENTGELFF	TGTGCCAGCTCACCCCAGGGGACGGAGAACACCGGGGAGCTGTTTTTT
few	13	TRBV7-8	TRBJ2-5	.	CASSFGAQETQYF	TGTGCCAGCAGCTTTGGGGCCCAAGAGACCCAGTACTTC
many	15	TRBV7-7	TRBJ2-5	.	CASSLSTGGTGTQYF	TGTGCCAGCAGCCTATCGACAGGAGGAACCGGGACCCAGTACTTC
many	13	TRBV5-1	TRBJ2-1	.	CASSLDSYNEQFF	TGCGCCAGCAGCTTGGACTCGTACAATGAGCAGTTCTTC
medium-sized	15	TRBV6-1	TRBJ2-3	TRBD2	CASSGLAGGPDTQYF	TGTGCCAGCAGTGGACTAGCGGGGGGGCCAGATACGCAGTATTTT